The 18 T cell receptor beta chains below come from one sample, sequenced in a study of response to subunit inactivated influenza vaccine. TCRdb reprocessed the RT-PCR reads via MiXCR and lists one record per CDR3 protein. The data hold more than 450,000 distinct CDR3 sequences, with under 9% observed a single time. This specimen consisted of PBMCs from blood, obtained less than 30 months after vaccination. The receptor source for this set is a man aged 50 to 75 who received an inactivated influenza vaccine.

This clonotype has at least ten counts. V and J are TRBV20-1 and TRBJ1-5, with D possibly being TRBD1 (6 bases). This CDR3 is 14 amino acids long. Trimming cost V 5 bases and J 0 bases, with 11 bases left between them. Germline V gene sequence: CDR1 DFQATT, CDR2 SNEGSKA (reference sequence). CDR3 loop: CSAGGQHSNQPQHF. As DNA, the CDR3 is TGCAGTGCTGGGGGACAACATAGCAATCAGCCCCAGCATTTT.

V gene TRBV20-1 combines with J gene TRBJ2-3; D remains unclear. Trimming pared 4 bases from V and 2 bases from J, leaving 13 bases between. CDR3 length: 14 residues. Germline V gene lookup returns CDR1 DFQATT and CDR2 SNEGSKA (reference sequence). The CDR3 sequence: CSATLRLFTDTQYF. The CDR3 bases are TGCAGTGCTACCCTCAGGCTATTCACAGATACGCAGTATTTT.

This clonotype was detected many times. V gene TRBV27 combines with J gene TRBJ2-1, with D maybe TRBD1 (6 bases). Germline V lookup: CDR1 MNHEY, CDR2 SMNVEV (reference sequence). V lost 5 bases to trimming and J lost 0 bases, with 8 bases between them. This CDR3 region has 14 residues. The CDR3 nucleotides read TGTGCCAGCAGTCCGGACAGCTCCTACAATGAGCAGTTCTTC. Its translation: CASSPDSSYNEQFF.

In nucleotides, the CDR3 is TGTGCCAGCACCAAGGGAAGGAACACAGATACGCAGTATTTT. It specifies CASTKGRNTDTQYF. V and J are TRBV11-2 and TRBJ2-3; the D is unclear. Per germline, CDR1 SGHAT and CDR2 FQNNGV. V was pared by 7 bases and J by 2 bases, with 13 bases between. The CDR3 is 14 residues long.

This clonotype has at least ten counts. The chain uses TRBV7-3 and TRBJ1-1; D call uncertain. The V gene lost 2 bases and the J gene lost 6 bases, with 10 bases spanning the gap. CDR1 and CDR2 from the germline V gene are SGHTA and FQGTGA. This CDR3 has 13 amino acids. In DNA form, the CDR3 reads TGTGCCAGCAGCTTATGGACTGGCGCTGAAGCTTTCTTT. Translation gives CASSLWTGAEAFF.

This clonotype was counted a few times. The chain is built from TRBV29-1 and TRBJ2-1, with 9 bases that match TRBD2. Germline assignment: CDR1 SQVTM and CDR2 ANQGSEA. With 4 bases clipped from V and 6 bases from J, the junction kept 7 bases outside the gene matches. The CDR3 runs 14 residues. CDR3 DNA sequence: TGCAGCGTTGGTCTGGGACTAGCTGCCAATGAGCAGTTCTTC. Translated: CSVGLGLAANEQFF.

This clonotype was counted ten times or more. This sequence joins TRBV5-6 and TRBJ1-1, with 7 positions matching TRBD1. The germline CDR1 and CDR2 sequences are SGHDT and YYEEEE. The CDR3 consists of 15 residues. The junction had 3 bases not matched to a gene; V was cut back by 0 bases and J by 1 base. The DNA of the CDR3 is TGTGCCAGCAGCTTGGGACAGGGAGGGAACACTGAAGCTTTCTTT. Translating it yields CASSLGQGGNTEAFF.

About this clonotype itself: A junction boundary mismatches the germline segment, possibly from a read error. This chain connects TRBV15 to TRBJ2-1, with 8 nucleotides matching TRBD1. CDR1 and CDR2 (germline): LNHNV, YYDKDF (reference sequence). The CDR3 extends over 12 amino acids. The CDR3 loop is CATSSQGARYIF. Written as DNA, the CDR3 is TGTGCCACCAGCAGTCAGGGGGCCCGATATATCTTC.

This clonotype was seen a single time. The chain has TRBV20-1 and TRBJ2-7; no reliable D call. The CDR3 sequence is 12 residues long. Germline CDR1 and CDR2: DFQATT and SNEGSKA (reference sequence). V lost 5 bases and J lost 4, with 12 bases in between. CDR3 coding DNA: TGCAGTGCTGGTAGAGTGCCTTACGAGCAGTACTTC. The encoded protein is CSAGRVPYEQYF.

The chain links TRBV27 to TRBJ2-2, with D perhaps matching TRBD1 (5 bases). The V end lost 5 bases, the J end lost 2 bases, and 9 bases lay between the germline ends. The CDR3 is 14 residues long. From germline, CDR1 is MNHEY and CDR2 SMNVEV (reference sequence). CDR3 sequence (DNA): TGTGCCAGCAGTGACAGTCTAAACACCGGGGAGCTGTTTTTT. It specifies CASSDSLNTGELFF.

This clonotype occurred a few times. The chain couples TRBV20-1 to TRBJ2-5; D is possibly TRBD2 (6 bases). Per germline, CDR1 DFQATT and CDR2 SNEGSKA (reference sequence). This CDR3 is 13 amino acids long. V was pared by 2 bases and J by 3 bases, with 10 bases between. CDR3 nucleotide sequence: TGCAGTGCTAGACGGGGACTGGAAGAGACCCAGTACTTC. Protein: CSARRGLEETQYF.

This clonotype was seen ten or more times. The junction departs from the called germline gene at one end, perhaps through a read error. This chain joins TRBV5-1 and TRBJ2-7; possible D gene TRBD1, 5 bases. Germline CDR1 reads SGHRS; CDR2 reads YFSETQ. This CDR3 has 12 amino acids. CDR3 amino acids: CASSLGDYEQYF. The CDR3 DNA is TGTGCCAGCAGCTTAGGGGACTACGAGCAGTACTTC.

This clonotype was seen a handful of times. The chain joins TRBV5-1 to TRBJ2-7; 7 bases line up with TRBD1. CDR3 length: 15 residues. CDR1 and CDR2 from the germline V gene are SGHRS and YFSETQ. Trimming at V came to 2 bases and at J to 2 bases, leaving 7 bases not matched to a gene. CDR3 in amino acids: CASSFPGTATYEQYF. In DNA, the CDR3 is TGCGCCAGCAGCTTTCCCGGGACAGCAACCTACGAGCAGTACTTC.

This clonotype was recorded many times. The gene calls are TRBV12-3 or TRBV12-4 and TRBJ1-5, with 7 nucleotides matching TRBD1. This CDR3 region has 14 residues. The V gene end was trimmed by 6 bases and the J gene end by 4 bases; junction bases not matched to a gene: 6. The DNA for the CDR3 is TGTGCCAGCAGGCCGGGGACAGATAATCAGCCCCAGCATTTT. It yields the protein CASRPGTDNQPQHF.

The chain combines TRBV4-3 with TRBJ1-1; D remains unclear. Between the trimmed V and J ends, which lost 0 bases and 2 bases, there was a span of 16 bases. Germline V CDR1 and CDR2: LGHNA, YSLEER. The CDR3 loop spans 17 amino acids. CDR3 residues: CASSQEWGLPVNTEAFF. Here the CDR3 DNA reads TGCGCCAGCAGCCAAGAATGGGGTCTTCCCGTAAACACTGAAGCTTTCTTT.

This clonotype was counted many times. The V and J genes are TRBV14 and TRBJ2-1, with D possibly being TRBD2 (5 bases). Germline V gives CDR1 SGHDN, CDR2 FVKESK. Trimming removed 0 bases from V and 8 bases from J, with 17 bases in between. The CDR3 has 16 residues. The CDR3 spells CASSQDRVGVRDEQFF. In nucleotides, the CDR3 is TGTGCCAGCAGCCAAGATCGGGTGGGAGTTAGGGATGAGCAGTTCTTC.

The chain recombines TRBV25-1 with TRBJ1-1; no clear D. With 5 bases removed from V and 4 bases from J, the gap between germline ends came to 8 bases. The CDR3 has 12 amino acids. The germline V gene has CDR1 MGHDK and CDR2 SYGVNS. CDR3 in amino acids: CASSISGTEAFF. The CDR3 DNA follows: TGTGCCAGCAGTATATCAGGCACTGAAGCTTTCTTT.

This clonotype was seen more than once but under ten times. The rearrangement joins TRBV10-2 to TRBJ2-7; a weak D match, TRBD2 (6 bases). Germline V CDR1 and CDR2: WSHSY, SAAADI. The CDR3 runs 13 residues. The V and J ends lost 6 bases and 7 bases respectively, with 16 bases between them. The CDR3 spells CASSPGDTEEQYF. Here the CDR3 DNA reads TGCGCCAGCAGCCCGGGAGATACGGAAGAGCAGTACTTC.